These 9 T cell receptor beta chains were sequenced from one sample in a study of blood T cells in healthy people across ages. Through a sample-barcoded 5' primer and a J-beta primer mix, a second PCR was run for 7 to 11 cycles. TCRdb reprocessed the 5' RACE reads via MiXCR and lists one record per CDR3 protein. The sample includes 800,000 or so distinct CDR3 sequences, 20% to 30% of them seen just once. A further study also used this sample, focusing on T cells of mothers and their children.

The sequenced sample consisted of blood. The receptors come from a boy under 18 in good health.

This clonotype showed up just a few times. The rearrangement links TRBV12-3 or TRBV12-4 to TRBJ2-5; D not certain. The V and J ends lost 6 bases and 5 bases respectively, with 13 bases between them. The CDR3 length is 13 residues. Here the CDR3 reads CASSPPNLETQYF. For the CDR3, the DNA is TGTGCCAGCAGCCCCCCGAATCTTGAGACCCAGTACTTC.

The gene calls are TRBV10-3 and TRBJ1-5, with a tentative D call TRBD1 (6 bases). The CDR3 totals 16 residues. V was trimmed by 2 bases and J by 1 base, leaving 12 bases between them. Germline CDR1 and CDR2: ENHRY and SYGVKD. Here the CDR3 reads CAISEGGGGSNQPQHF. Written as DNA, the CDR3 is TGTGCCATCAGTGAGGGGGGAGGGGGAAGCAATCAGCCCCAGCATTTT.

The rearrangement joins TRBV10-3 to TRBJ2-5, with 7 bases matching TRBD2. This CDR3 has 15 residues. The V and J ends lost 7 bases and 2 bases, in that order; junction bases with no gene match: 10. Germline lookup yields CDR1 ENHRY and CDR2 SYGVKD. In nucleotides, the CDR3 is TGTGCCATCAAGGGGACGGGGGGAACTCAAGAGACCCAGTACTTC. Translation gives CAIKGTGGTQETQYF.

The table lists this clonotype with a few counts. This chain connects TRBV29-1 to TRBJ1-5; TRBD1 agrees at 7 bases. Germline values: CDR1 SQVTM, CDR2 ANQGSEA. V trimming: 6 bases; J trimming: 2 bases; junction bases outside the gene matches: 10. This CDR3 region has 15 residues. CDR3 nucleotides: TGCAGCGTCGCTGAACAGGGGAGCGGCAATCAGCCCCAGCATTTT. This gives the protein CSVAEQGSGNQPQHF.

The V and J genes are TRBV4-1 and TRBJ1-6; maybe TRBD1 (6 bases). CDR1 is MGHRA, CDR2 YSYEKL, per germline. The CDR3 is made up of 17 amino acids. V was clipped by 2 bases and J by 2 bases, with 13 bases between them. The CDR3 DNA reads TGCGCCAGCAGCCAATGGGGGCATGCTGCCTATAATTCACCCCTCCACTTT. It translates to CASSQWGHAAYNSPLHF.

This clonotype was seen a few times. V and J are TRBV6-6 and TRBJ2-1; D not resolved. Deletions cut 6 bases from V and 6 bases from J, with 18 bases between. The germline V gene encodes CDR1 MNHNY and CDR2 SVGAGI (reference sequence). This CDR3 spans 15 amino acids. CDR3 protein: CASSPWTFMGNEQFF. The CDR3 bases are TGTGCCAGCAGCCCATGGACGTTTATGGGCAATGAGCAGTTCTTC.

The chain employs TRBV10-3 and TRBJ2-5; D gene unclear. CDR3 length equals 12 residues. The germline CDR1 and CDR2 sequences are ENHRY and SYGVKD. Trimming took off 8 bases at V and 4 bases at J, with 11 bases between the two ends. The CDR3 sequence is CAIRGSRETQYF. The CDR3 nucleotides read TGTGCCATCCGCGGCAGCCGAGAGACCCAGTACTTC.

The rearrangement uses TRBV5-1 and TRBJ2-3; the D is unclear. V gave up 2 bases and J gave up 4 bases, with 8 bases separating them. This CDR3 has 13 amino acids. CDR1 SGHRS and CDR2 YFSETQ come from the germline V gene. The CDR3 DNA follows: TGCGCCAGCAGCTTCGAGTTGCCAGATACGCAGTATTTT. This encodes CASSFELPDTQYF. The full variable domain, with the rest looked up from reference TRBV5-1 and TRBJ2-3, is KAGVTQTPRYLIKTRGQQVTLSCSPISGHRSVSWYQQTPGQGLQFLFEYFSETQRNKGNFPGRFSGRQFSNSRSEMNVSTLELGDSALYLCASSFELPDTQYFGPGTRLTVL.

The sample holds a few counts of this clonotype. V and J are TRBV29-1 and TRBJ2-3; a weak D match, TRBD2 (5 bases). Germline values: CDR1 SQVTM, CDR2 ANQGSEA. Trimming cost V 6 bases and J 6 bases, with 16 bases left between them. The CDR3 runs to 13 residues. CDR3 amino acids: CSVDGGALDTQYF. The CDR3 DNA reads as TGCAGCGTGGACGGAGGTGCACTCGATACGCAGTATTTT.